This T cell receptor beta chain is drawn from a study of blood T cell repertoires in COVID-19. Overall study context: There were acute and convalescent COVID-19 samples, and they came from the United States, Italy and Spain.

The CDR3 has 15 residues. Trimming at V came to 6 bases and at J to 1 base, leaving 8 bases not matched to a gene. Germline CDR1 and CDR2: MNHEY and SVGEGT. All enrollees were roughly 18 to 100 years old and from under 25 US areas. Participant reports of clinical history set cohort assignment. People in the exposed group encountered a COVID-19 case within 2 weeks before entering the study. Data came from immunoSEQ multiplex PCR; TCRdb stores just in-frame clones and leaves some out. The sample lists approximately 300,000 clones; 85% were seen once. The V gene is TRBV6-2 or TRBV6-3, the J gene TRBJ1-2, with 7 bases matching TRBD1. The sample taken for sequencing was PBMCs or T cells enriched from blood (not recorded which). The sequence was collected from a woman aged 30 to 39 who had been exposed to COVID-19. The CDR3 sequence: CASSRNRGINYGYTF. CDR3 in DNA: TGTGCCAGCAGCCGAAACAGGGGAATTAACTATGGCTACACCTTC.